This T cell receptor beta chain was captured by sequencing in a study of cytomegalovirus exposure and HLA in healthy donors (TCRdb year 2017). Regarding the study in general: The 666 repertoires of the first cohort and the roughly 120 validation repertoires were produced on the same platform, according to a later analysis. The study aimed to test whether cataloging public T cell receptors could reveal signatures of past pathogen exposure. A separate validation cohort of roughly 110 different subjects was used in addition to the approximately 700-subject first cohort. To predict cytomegalovirus infection status, the study combined high-throughput TCR immunosequencing, statistical association of individual TCRs with disease status, and machine learning. Beyond this particular receptor, the publication reports: While some public TCRs were present in many individuals, most TCR sequences turned up only very rarely across donors. In the study, around 150 TCR beta chains were listed as associated with cytomegalovirus. All 130 or so repertoires were used to score co-occurrence in the validation cohort in a later analysis, because that analysis had no HLA typing for the cohort. In a later analysis, TCRs clustered in the first cohort were found to also tend to co-occur in the roughly 120 validation repertoires, with over 90% of cluster scores above 0. A few of the identified cytomegalovirus-associated TCR beta chains were confirmed in vitro to be specific for cytomegalovirus antigens. According to the authors, the approach could potentially be generalized to other disease states and immunological phenotypes. Cytomegalovirus status was reported to be diagnosed by the classifier with high specificity and sensitivity in both the original and validation cohorts.

Turning to this clone: Its binding antigen is unknown. There are no base qualities to consult, and no much larger clone falls within one base.

The donors were included in the validation cohort of 90 to 150 subjects, a group kept apart from the roughly 700-subject first cohort. Library preparation was by the immunoSEQ multiplex PCR assay. Turning to the authors' computational methods: A statistical classification framework was built to diagnose cytomegalovirus status from the catalog of TCR beta chain sequences. TCRdb mirrors the immuneACCESS table, restricted to in-frame sequences. Some clones are absent from its copies; in checked studies, under half trace to an unresolved V gene, and the reason for the others is unknown. That table furnishes V, J and clone size, whereas the DNA furnished D and trimming. The sample table contains 100,000 to 150,000 clones; only one count was recorded for approximately 95% of them. The ten largest clones capture less than 2% of the sample. Source material: PBMCs. The TCR was taken from a man aged 18 to 30 in good health and CMV-seronegative.

CDR3 reads: CASSPRQGGSYEQYF. The DNA sequence is TGTGCCAGCTCACCCAGGCAGGGAGGGTCCTACGAGCAGTACTTC. The chain is encoded by TRBV18 joined to TRBJ2-7; 7 bases in the middle match TRBD2. Trimming leaves V shorter by 3 bases and J shorter by 1 base, with the junction holding 6 bases beyond the gene matches. The CDR3 covers 15 residues, taking in both the cysteine and the phenylalanine. The retained sequence is limited to the CDR3, 45 bases, with the frame set at the first base. From the germline V gene, CDR1 is KGHSH and CDR2 is LQKENI. Extended through the reference TRBV18 and TRBJ2-7 proteins, this CDR3 yields the full variable domain: NAGVMQNPRHLVRRRGQEARLRCSPMKGHSHVYWYRQLPEEGLKFMVYLQKENIIDESGMPKERFSAEFPKEGPSILRIQQVVRGDSAAYFCASSPRQGGSYEQYFGPGTRLTVT.